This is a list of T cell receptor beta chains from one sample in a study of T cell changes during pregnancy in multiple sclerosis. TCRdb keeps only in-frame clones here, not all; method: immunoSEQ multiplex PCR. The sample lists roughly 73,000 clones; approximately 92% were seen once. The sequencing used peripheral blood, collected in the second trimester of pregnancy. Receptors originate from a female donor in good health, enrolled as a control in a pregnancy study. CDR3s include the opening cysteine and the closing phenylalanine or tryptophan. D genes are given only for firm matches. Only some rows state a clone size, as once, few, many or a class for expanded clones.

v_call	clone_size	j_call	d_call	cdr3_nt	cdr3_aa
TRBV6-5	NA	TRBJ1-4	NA	TGTGCCAGCAGTTACTCCCCACGGGAAAAACTGTTTTTT	CASSYSPREKLFF
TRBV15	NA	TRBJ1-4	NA	TGTGCCACCCGTGGCGGGGCCGGTGAAAAACTGTTTTTT	CATRGGAGEKLFF
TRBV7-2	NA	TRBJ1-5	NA	TGTGCCAGCAGCTTGGGACTAAACAATCAGCCCCAGCATTTT	CASSLGLNNQPQHF
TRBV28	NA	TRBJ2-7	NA	TGTGCCAGCAGTTCGAGGAAGACAGGGAGGTTGACTAGCGAGCAGTACTTC	CASSSRKTGRLTSEQYF
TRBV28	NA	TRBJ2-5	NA	TGTGCCAGCAGTTTGGTCTTGGGTAGCGGCAAAGAGACCCAGTACTTC	CASSLVLGSGKETQYF
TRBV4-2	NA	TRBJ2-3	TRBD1	TGTGCCAGCAGCCAGCCGACAGGGGGAGAGGGGCAGTATTTT	CASSQPTGGEGQYF
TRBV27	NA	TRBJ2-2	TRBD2	TGTGCCACCTGGGAAGCGGGGGGGTCGAACACCGGGGAGCTGTTTTTT	CATWEAGGSNTGELFF
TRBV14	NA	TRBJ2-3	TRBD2	TGTGCCAGCAGCCAAGGAACTAGCGCTCGCACAGATACGCAGTATTTT	CASSQGTSARTDTQYF
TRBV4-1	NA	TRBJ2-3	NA	TGCGCCAGCAGCCAGGCAGGGGTGGGGGGGGATACGCAGTATTTT	CASSQAGVGGDTQYF
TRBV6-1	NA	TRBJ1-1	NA	TGTGCCAGCAGTGTATTACAGCTGAACACTGAAGCTTTCTTT	CASSVLQLNTEAFF
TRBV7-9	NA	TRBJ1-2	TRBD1	TGTGCCAGCGGGTCCCAGGACAGGGATGGCTACACCTTC	CASGSQDRDGYTF
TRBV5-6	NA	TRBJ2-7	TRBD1	TGTGCCAGCAGCTTGGGGACAGGGTACTACGAGCAGTACTTC	CASSLGTGYYEQYF
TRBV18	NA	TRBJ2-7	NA	TGTGCCAGCTCCAACCAGGCAGGGGCAACCTACGAGCAGTACTTC	CASSNQAGATYEQYF
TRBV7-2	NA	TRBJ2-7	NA	TGTGCCAGCAGCCCCCAGAGGAACGAGCAGTACTTC	CASSPQRNEQYF
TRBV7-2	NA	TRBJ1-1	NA	TGTGCCAGCAGCTCATGGGGCAGGGTCGGCCTGAACACTGAAGCTTTCTTT	CASSSWGRVGLNTEAFF
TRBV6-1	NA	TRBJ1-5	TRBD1	TGTGCCAGCAGTGAAGCAAGTGACAGGGTAATCAATCAGCCCCAGCATTTT	CASSEASDRVINQPQHF
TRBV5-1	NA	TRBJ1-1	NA	TGCGCCAGCAGCTCCCGGGATGCCTACACTGAAGCTTTCTTT	CASSSRDAYTEAFF
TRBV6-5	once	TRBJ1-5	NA	TGTGCCAGCAGTCGGGAAAAAACAAGCAATCAGCCCCAGCATTTT	CASSREKTSNQPQHF
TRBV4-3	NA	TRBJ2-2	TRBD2	TGCGCCAGCAGCCAAGATTTGGGACTAGACACCGGGGAGCTGTTTTTT	CASSQDLGLDTGELFF
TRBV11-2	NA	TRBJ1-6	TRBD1	TGTGCCAGCAGCTCGGACAGGGGGCCATCACCCCTCCACTTT	CASSSDRGPSPLHF
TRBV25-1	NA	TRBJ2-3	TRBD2	TGTGCCAGCGGGGGAGCGGGGGGGCCGGGAGCACAGTATTTT	CASGGAGGPGAQYF
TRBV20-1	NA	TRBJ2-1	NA	TGCAGTGCTATCCTCCACAATGAGCAGTTCTTC	CSAILHNEQFF
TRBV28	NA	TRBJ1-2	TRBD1	TGTGCCAGCAGCTCGACAGGGGGCGGTTTCTATGGCTACACCTTC	CASSSTGGGFYGYTF
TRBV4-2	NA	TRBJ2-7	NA	TGTGCCAGCAGCCCTCGGGAAGGGATGGAGCAGTACTTC	CASSPREGMEQYF
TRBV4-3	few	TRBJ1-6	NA	TGCGCCAGCAGCCAGACCCAGGTGGGGGCGAAGTCACCCCTCCACTTT	CASSQTQVGAKSPLHF
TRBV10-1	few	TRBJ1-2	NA	TGCGCCAGCACTAGACAGTATGGCTACACCTTC	CASTRQYGYTF
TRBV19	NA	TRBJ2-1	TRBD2	TGTGCCAGTAGTATGGGGTCCGGGGGGGCGGGGAATGAGCAGTTCTTC	CASSMGSGGAGNEQFF
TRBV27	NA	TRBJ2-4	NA	TGTGCCAGCAGTTTATCGAGCAAAAACATTCAGTACTTC	CASSLSSKNIQYF
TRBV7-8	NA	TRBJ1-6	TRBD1	TGTGCCAGCAGCTTAGGGGACAGGGAGTATTCACCCCTCCACTTT	CASSLGDREYSPLHF
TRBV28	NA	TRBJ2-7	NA	TGTGCCAGCAGTTTTGTAGGGGGCTCCTACGAGCAGTACTTC	CASSFVGGSYEQYF
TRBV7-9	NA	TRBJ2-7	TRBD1	TGTGCCAGCAGCGCTAATCGGGACAGCCTCTTC	CASSANRDSLF
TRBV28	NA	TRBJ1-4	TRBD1	TGTGCCAGCAGTCCAACCGACAGGGTGAAATTTACTAATGAAAAACTGTTTTTT	CASSPTDRVKFTNEKLFF
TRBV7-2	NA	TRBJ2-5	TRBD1	TGTGCCAGCAGCTTTCAGACAGGGCAGCAAGAGACCCAGTACTTC	CASSFQTGQQETQYF
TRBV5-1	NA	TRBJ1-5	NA	TGCGCCAGCAGCCTGGACAGTAGTAGCAATCAGCCCCAGCATTTT	CASSLDSSSNQPQHF
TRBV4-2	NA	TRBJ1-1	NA	TGTGCCAGCAGCCTCCGTGAGAGGGTTCCCGAAGCTTTCTTT	CASSLRERVPEAFF
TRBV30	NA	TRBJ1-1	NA	TGTGCCTGGAGAAGAGCGGCTGAAGCTTTCTTT	CAWRRAAEAFF
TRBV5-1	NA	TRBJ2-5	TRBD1	TGCGCCAGCAGCCCCGGACAGGCTCAAGAGACCCAGTACTTC	CASSPGQAQETQYF
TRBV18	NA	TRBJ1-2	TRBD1	TGTGCCAGCTCACAAGGAAGGGACAGGGAGAACTATGGCTACACCTTC	CASSQGRDRENYGYTF
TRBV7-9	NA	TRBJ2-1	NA	TGTGCCAGCAGCCCGAAGCGGTCCGTAACCTACAATGAGCAGTTCTTC	CASSPKRSVTYNEQFF
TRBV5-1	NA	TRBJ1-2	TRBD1	TGCGCCAGCAGCTTGTCCCAGGGGGCCGATGGCTACACCTTC	CASSLSQGADGYTF
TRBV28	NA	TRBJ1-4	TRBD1	TGTGCCAGCAGTTCATCCGGGACAGGGTACGAAAAACTGTTTTTT	CASSSSGTGYEKLFF
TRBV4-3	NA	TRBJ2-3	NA	TGCGCCAGCAGCCAGAGACGGGGGGCAAGGGATACGCAGTATTTT	CASSQRRGARDTQYF
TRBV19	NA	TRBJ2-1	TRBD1	TGTGCCAGTAGTAGGGACAGGGGGCGGTTAGTTGCGGACAATGAGCAGTTCTTC	CASSRDRGRLVADNEQFF
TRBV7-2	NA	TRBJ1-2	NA	TGTGCCAGCAGCTTCTCAGGGAGGGGCTACACCTTC	CASSFSGRGYTF
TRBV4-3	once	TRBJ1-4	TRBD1	TGCGCCAGCAGCCAAGATACTGCAGGGGGAGCAACTAATGAAAAACTGTTTTTT	CASSQDTAGGATNEKLFF
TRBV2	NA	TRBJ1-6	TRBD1	TGTGCCAGCAGTGAATTTACAGGGGCATATAATTCACCCCTCCACTTT	CASSEFTGAYNSPLHF
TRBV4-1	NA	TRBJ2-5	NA	TGCGCCAGCAGCCAAGTTTTAACAACCTACCAAGAGACCCAGTACTTC	CASSQVLTTYQETQYF
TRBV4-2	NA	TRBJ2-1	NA	TGTGCCAGCAGCCTGGACGTGGGGGGAGGAAACAATGAGCAGTTCTTC	CASSLDVGGGNNEQFF
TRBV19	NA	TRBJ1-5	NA	TGTGCCAGTAGCGAGGCGGGGGGGAATCAGCCCCAGCATTTT	CASSEAGGNQPQHF
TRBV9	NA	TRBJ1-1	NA	TGTGCCAGCAATTTTAATCGTGGGCCGGAGGGCCCGGAGAGGGCTTTCTTT	CASNFNRGPEGPERAFF